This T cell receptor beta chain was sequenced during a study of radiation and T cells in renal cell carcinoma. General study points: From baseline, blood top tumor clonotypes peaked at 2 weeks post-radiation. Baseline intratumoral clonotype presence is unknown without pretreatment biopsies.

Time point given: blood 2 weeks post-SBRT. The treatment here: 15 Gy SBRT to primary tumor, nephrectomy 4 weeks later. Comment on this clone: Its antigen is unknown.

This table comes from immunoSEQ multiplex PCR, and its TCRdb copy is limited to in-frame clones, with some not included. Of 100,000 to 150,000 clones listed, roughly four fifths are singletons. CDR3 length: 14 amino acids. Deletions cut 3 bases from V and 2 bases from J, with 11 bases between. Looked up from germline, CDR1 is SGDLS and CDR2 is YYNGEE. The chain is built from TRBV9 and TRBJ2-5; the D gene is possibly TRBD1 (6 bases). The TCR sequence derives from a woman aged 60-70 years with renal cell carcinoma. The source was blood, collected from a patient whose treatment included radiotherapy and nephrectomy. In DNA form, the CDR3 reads TGTGCCAGCAGCGCTTCGACAGGACAAGAGACCCAGTACTTC. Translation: CASSASTGQETQYF.